The rows below give T cell receptor beta chains drawn from one sample of a study of cytotoxic CD8 clonotypes in ibrutinib-treated CLL. Sequencing was performed with immunoSEQ multiplex PCR; in TCRdb, only in-frame clones are kept and a portion is missing. The table lists 150,000 to 200,000 clones, approximately 90% of them singletons. Sequencing was performed on PBMCs, taken at disease progression, from a patient treated with ibrutinib. All receptors come from a human donor with chronic lymphocytic leukemia. Both conserved end residues are part of each CDR3. The D gene is left open where the match is weak. Some rows have no size entry. The others give once, few or many, or a class for an expanded clone.

v_gene: TRBV19; abundance: -; j_gene: TRBJ1-5; d_gene: TRBD1; CDR3nt: TGTGCCAGTGTGGACAGGAATAATCAGCCCCAGCATTTT; CDR3aa: CASVDRNNQPQHF
v_gene: TRBV30; abundance: -; j_gene: TRBJ1-1; d_gene: -; CDR3nt: TGTGCCTGGAGTCGCCCGAACACTGAAGCTTTCTTT; CDR3aa: CAWSRPNTEAFF
v_gene: TRBV6-6; abundance: -; j_gene: TRBJ1-1; d_gene: TRBD1; CDR3nt: TGTGCCAGCAGTTATTCGGACAGGGAGAACACTGAAGCTTTCTTT; CDR3aa: CASSYSDRENTEAFF
v_gene: TRBV5-1; abundance: -; j_gene: TRBJ1-1; d_gene: -; CDR3nt: TGCGCCAGCAGCGTGGCAGGGACTATCAACACTGAAGCTTTCTTT; CDR3aa: CASSVAGTINTEAFF
v_gene: TRBV19; abundance: -; j_gene: TRBJ1-2; d_gene: -; CDR3nt: TGTGCCAGTCAAGTCGGGCAGGGATCTAACTATGGCTACACCTTC; CDR3aa: CASQVGQGSNYGYTF
v_gene: TRBV6-6; abundance: -; j_gene: TRBJ1-4; d_gene: -; CDR3nt: TGTGCCAGCAGTGACCTGATGGCACGGAATGAAAAACTGTTTTTT; CDR3aa: CASSDLMARNEKLFF
v_gene: TRBV29-1; abundance: -; j_gene: TRBJ1-2; d_gene: TRBD1; CDR3nt: TGCAGCGTTCCCGGGACAGACATATATGGCTACACCTTC; CDR3aa: CSVPGTDIYGYTF
v_gene: TRBV11-3; abundance: -; j_gene: TRBJ2-1; d_gene: TRBD2; CDR3nt: TGTGCCAGCAGCTCTAGACTAGCGGGGGAGAAGGAGCAGTTCTTC; CDR3aa: CASSSRLAGEKEQFF
v_gene: TRBV9; abundance: -; j_gene: TRBJ2-5; d_gene: -; CDR3nt: TGTGCCAGCAGCGTAGAGACCGCCGGGCAGACCCAGTACTTC; CDR3aa: CASSVETAGQTQYF
v_gene: TRBV19; abundance: -; j_gene: TRBJ2-1; d_gene: TRBD2; CDR3nt: TGTGCCAGTAAGGGAACAGCGGGAGACTCCTACAATGAGCAGTTCTTC; CDR3aa: CASKGTAGDSYNEQFF
v_gene: TRBV4-1; abundance: few; j_gene: TRBJ2-3; d_gene: -; CDR3nt: TGCGCCAGCAGCCAACCTCCCTCCCCTACCAGCGAGGCGTATTTT; CDR3aa: CASSQPPSPTSEAYF
v_gene: TRBV5-1; abundance: once; j_gene: TRBJ2-7; d_gene: TRBD1; CDR3nt: TGCGCCAGCAGCTGGGACAGGGTCATCGACGAGCAGTACTTC; CDR3aa: CASSWDRVIDEQYF
v_gene: TRBV29-1; abundance: few; j_gene: TRBJ1-3; d_gene: TRBD1; CDR3nt: TGCAGCGCCAAACAGGGGCTGGATGGAAACACCATATATTTT; CDR3aa: CSAKQGLDGNTIYF
v_gene: TRBV6-6; abundance: once; j_gene: TRBJ1-4; d_gene: TRBD1; CDR3nt: TGTGCCAGCAGTTCCCAACAGGGGGCTGGTAATGAAAAACTGTTTTTT; CDR3aa: CASSSQQGAGNEKLFF
v_gene: TRBV2; abundance: -; j_gene: TRBJ2-1; d_gene: TRBD1; CDR3nt: TGTGCCAGCGCCTATAAAGGACAGGGGGATCTGTTCTTC; CDR3aa: CASAYKGQGDLFF
v_gene: TRBV29-1; abundance: -; j_gene: TRBJ2-7; d_gene: TRBD1; CDR3nt: TGCAGCGTGGGACCAGGACAGGGTTTGGGGTCCTACGAGCAGTACTTC; CDR3aa: CSVGPGQGLGSYEQYF
v_gene: TRBV19; abundance: -; j_gene: TRBJ1-1; d_gene: -; CDR3nt: TGTGCCAGTAGTACGGGACGGACAAGTAGCACTGAAGCTTTCTTT; CDR3aa: CASSTGRTSSTEAFF
v_gene: TRBV29-1; abundance: few; j_gene: TRBJ1-5; d_gene: TRBD1; CDR3nt: TGCAGCGTCCGGACAGGGACCAATCAGCCCCAGCATTTT; CDR3aa: CSVRTGTNQPQHF
v_gene: TRBV7-6; abundance: -; j_gene: TRBJ2-7; d_gene: TRBD1; CDR3nt: TGTGCCAGCAGCACAGGGGTCTACGAGCAGTACTTC; CDR3aa: CASSTGVYEQYF
v_gene: TRBV27; abundance: -; j_gene: TRBJ2-5; d_gene: TRBD2; CDR3nt: TGTGCCAGCAGTTCCCGACTAGCGGGGGGCCATACCCAGTACTTC; CDR3aa: CASSSRLAGGHTQYF
v_gene: TRBV5-6; abundance: -; j_gene: TRBJ2-7; d_gene: -; CDR3nt: TGTGCCAGCAGCGGGCCCGCAGGGTTTATTGTCTCCTACGAGCAGTACTTC; CDR3aa: CASSGPAGFIVSYEQYF
v_gene: TRBV7-9; abundance: -; j_gene: TRBJ1-2; d_gene: -; CDR3nt: TGTGCCAGCAGCTTAGTGGGCGAAGGCGGTGGCTACACCTTC; CDR3aa: CASSLVGEGGGYTF
v_gene: TRBV11-3; abundance: -; j_gene: TRBJ1-3; d_gene: -; CDR3nt: TGTGCCAGCTGTTTAGGGGCATTCTCTGGAAACACCATATATTTT; CDR3aa: CASCLGAFSGNTIYF
v_gene: TRBV5-4; abundance: -; j_gene: TRBJ2-3; d_gene: -; CDR3nt: TGTGCCAGCAGCTTGTACCATAGCACAGATACGCAGTATTTT; CDR3aa: CASSLYHSTDTQYF